One sample yielded the 4 T cell receptor beta chains listed below, sequenced in a study of cytomegalovirus exposure and HLA in healthy donors. 60 Vbeta and 13 Jbeta primers were used in PCR. The protocol was immunoSEQ multiplex PCR, while the TCRdb copy is restricted to in-frame clones and leaves out a portion. The table records about 200,000 clones, 79% of them present only once. Material: PBMCs. These receptors all stem from a woman in her 30s in good health and CMV-seropositive.

The V and J genes are TRBV4-1 and TRBJ1-2, with TRBD1 as a possible D gene (6 bases). Germline CDR1 MGHRA, CDR2 YSYEKL. The CDR3 is 14 amino acids. V was clipped by 2 bases and J by 7 bases, with 14 bases between them. In DNA form, the CDR3 reads TGCGCCAGCAGCCAACCAGGGGCTGCCCGTGGCTACACCTTC. Translation gives CASSQPGAARGYTF.

This chain uses TRBV11-3 with TRBJ2-2; D possibly corresponds to TRBD2 (6 bases). CDR1 is SGHNT, CDR2 YENEEA, per germline. The CDR3 covers 19 residues. The V gene lost 4 bases and the J gene lost 1 base, with 22 bases spanning the gap. CDR3: CASSSRRVVGLENTGELFF. CDR3 nucleotides: TGTGCCAGCAGCTCGCGGAGGGTTGTAGGTTTAGAGAACACCGGGGAGCTGTTTTTT. The variable domain in full, completed from reference TRBV11-3 and TRBJ2-2, reads EAGVVQSPRYKIIEKKQPVAFWCNPISGHNTLYWYLQNLGQGPELLIRYENEEAVDDSQLPKDRFSAERLKGVDSTLKIQPAELGDSAVYLCASSSRRVVGLENTGELFFGEGSRLTVL.

V is TRBV9 and J is TRBJ1-1; D is undetermined. The CDR3 is made up of 12 amino acids. Trimming removed 4 bases at V and 1 base at J, with 5 bases between. Germline V gene data show CDR1 as SGDLS and CDR2 as YYNGEE. For the CDR3, the DNA is TGTGCCAGCAGCCGCGAGAACACTGAAGCTTTCTTT. It translates to CASSRENTEAFF.

This clone turned up a few times. The V call is TRBV6-5, the J call TRBJ1-1, with 7 bases lining up with TRBD1. The CDR3 extends over 15 amino acids. V dropped 5 bases and J dropped 0; count of bases not matched to a gene: 6. CDR1 and CDR2 from the germline V gene are MNHEY and SVGAGI. In DNA, the CDR3 is TGTGCCAGCAGTCGTCAGACAGGGTTGAACACTGAAGCTTTCTTT. It is translated as CASSRQTGLNTEAFF.